A selection of T cell receptor beta chains follows, all from one sample in a study of T-cell memory formation after mild COVID-19. Via MiXCR, TCRdb re-called the 5' RACE reads, giving one row per CDR3 protein. The sample yields around 420,000 distinct CDR3 sequences, 24% seen once. Sequencing was carried out using PBMCs or a T cell subset sorted from them (not recorded which). The receptors were gathered from an adult woman who had mild COVID-19 (a few samples of this study predate the infection). Cell type and time point are not known. Each CDR3 is given with its conserved first and last residue. The D gene is left open where the match is weak. A clone size is listed for some rows: how often the clone was seen (once, few, many), or a class if it is expanded.

TRBJ2-1,TRBD2,.,TRBV6-1,TGTGCCAGCAGTCAGTACCGGGGGACTAGCGGGATTAATGAGCAGTTCTTC,CASSQYRGTSGINEQFF
TRBJ2-2,.,.,TRBV9,TGTGCCAGCAGCGTAGGGCCCGATGGGACCGGGGAGCTGTTTTTT,CASSVGPDGTGELFF
TRBJ1-3,.,few,TRBV7-8,TGTGCCAGCAGCTTGCCAGGGTACAGCTCTGGAAACACCATATATTTT,CASSLPGYSSGNTIYF
TRBJ2-1,.,.,TRBV12-3/TRBV12-4,TGTGCCAGCAGTTCGATCCGAGAAGAGCAGTTCTTC,CASSSIREEQFF
TRBJ2-5,TRBD1,few,TRBV24-1,TGTGCCACCAGTGCCTTCGAGACAGGGTGGGAGACCCAGTACTTC,CATSAFETGWETQYF
TRBJ2-1,TRBD2,many,TRBV20-1,TGCAGTGCGGGGGTGGGGACTAGAGCTTCGTATGAGCAGTTCTTC,CSAGVGTRASYEQFF
TRBJ2-7,.,.,TRBV7-6,TGTGCCAGCAGCTTAGAGACGGACGGTTTGGCTTACGAGCAGTACTTC,CASSLETDGLAYEQYF
TRBJ2-1,.,.,TRBV4-1,TGCGCCAGCAGCCCAAGTATTTTGTCGAGGGGGAATGAGCAGTTCTTC,CASSPSILSRGNEQFF
TRBJ2-5,TRBD1,medium-sized,TRBV5-1,TGCGCCAGCAGGACGCGCATGACAGGGGAAGAGACCCAGTACTTC,CASRTRMTGEETQYF
TRBJ2-7,.,.,TRBV10-3,TGTGCCATCAGCGTTATCGCGGGGGCCGGCACATACGAGCAGTACTTC,CAISVIAGAGTYEQYF
TRBJ1-1,.,.,TRBV5-1,TGCGCCAGCCACGGGGGCGGAAGGACTGAAGCTTTCTTT,CASHGGGRTEAFF
TRBJ1-1,.,few,TRBV18,TGTGCCAGCTCAAGAGGGGGATCGATCGGGAACACTGAAGCTTTCTTT,CASSRGGSIGNTEAFF
TRBJ2-1,TRBD2,.,TRBV9,TGTGCCAGCAGCGTAGCCTTACTAGCGGGGAACAATGAGCAGTTCTTC,CASSVALLAGNNEQFF
TRBJ2-5,.,few,TRBV28,TGTGCCAGCAGTGCGAGTCTACAGGGTTCTGAGGGGACCCAGTACTTC,CASSASLQGSEGTQYF
TRBJ2-2,TRBD2,few,TRBV6-1,TGTGCCAGCAGGCCAGCGGGGGGGCCGGTCGGGGAGCTGTTTTTT,CASRPAGGPVGELFF
TRBJ1-2,TRBD1,.,TRBV7-2,TGTGCCAGCAGCTTGCCAGGGGGCTTCTATGGCTACACCTTC,CASSLPGGFYGYTF
TRBJ1-3,.,.,TRBV12-3/TRBV12-4,TGTGCCAGCAGTCTGAGTCAGGGGTTCTCTGGAAACACCATATATTTT,CASSLSQGFSGNTIYF
TRBJ2-1,TRBD2,.,TRBV2,TGTGCCAGCATAGCGGGGAAATACAATGAGCAGTTCTTC,CASIAGKYNEQFF
TRBJ1-1,.,.,TRBV6-5,TGTGCCAGCAGTTACTCGAGTAGGGGGGGAGCTTTCTTT,CASSYSSRGGAFF
TRBJ2-3,.,.,TRBV15,TGTGCCACCAGCAGAGATCACCCTGGCGGGACTAGCACAGATACGCAGTATTTT,CATSRDHPGGTSTDTQYF
TRBJ2-5,.,few,TRBV12-3/TRBV12-4,TGTGCCAGCTCCATGGGCGGGGTTCCAGAGACCCAGTACTTC,CASSMGGVPETQYF
TRBJ2-3,.,few,TRBV24-1,TGTGCCACCAGTGACCCCCGGACAGGCACAGATACGCAGTATTTT,CATSDPRTGTDTQYF
TRBJ2-2,.,.,TRBV9,TGTGCCAGCAGCACTCCGGGCGGGGACAAACCCAACACCGGGGAGCTGTTTTTT,CASSTPGGDKPNTGELFF
TRBJ2-7,TRBD2,few,TRBV13,TGTGCCAGCAGCCTTGCGGGACTAGCGAACTACGAGCAGTACTTC,CASSLAGLANYEQYF
TRBJ2-7,.,.,TRBV5-6,TGTGCCAGCAGCTCAGAGCAGTACTTC,CASSSEQYF
TRBJ2-1,.,few,TRBV5-1,TGCGCCTCTATGGCGGGATCTCGCGGCAATGAGCAGTTCTTC,CASMAGSRGNEQFF